This T cell receptor beta chain appears in the sequencing data of a study of T cells in Graves' hyperthyroidism and ophthalmopathy. Study-wide results and limits: With a median lead of about 6.9 months before onset, the model predicted ophthalmopathy. In blood, most of the thyroid clonotypes expanded above 0.001 were also present.

Patients showing uncontrolled infection, other autoimmune disease, pregnancy or lactation were ineligible. To note about this clonotype: No antigen is known for it.

RNA transcripts yielded amplified TCR beta CDR3 regions. With the HTBI primer set, the TCR CDR3 went through a first round of RT-PCR. Via MiXCR, TCRdb re-called the multiplex PCR reads, giving one row per CDR3 protein. Among 500,000 to 800,000 distinct CDR3 sequences listed, roughly 15% were seen once. V lost 4 bases, J lost 2 bases, and 13 bases stayed unmatched. The CDR3 is made up of 17 amino acids. Germline V CDR1 and CDR2: DFQATT, SNEGSKA (reference sequence). The specimen was blood. This TCR was sampled from a woman aged 50 to 65 with Graves' ophthalmopathy. The V gene is TRBV20-1, the J gene TRBJ2-2, with 7 bases matching TRBD2. The CDR3 nucleotides are TGCAGTGCTACCCAGGTGGAGGCGGGGGTCAACACCGGGGAGCTGTTTTTT. Its protein product is CSATQVEAGVNTGELFF.